This T cell receptor (beta chain) was profiled in a study of blood T cell repertoires in COVID-19. Study at large: There were acute and convalescent COVID-19 samples, and they came from the United States, Italy and Spain. Nucleic acid was either cDNA or gDNA, and it came from T cells, B-cell-depleted T cells, or PBMCs.

Original handling: Reference gene primer amplification gave estimated nucleated cell counts. TCRdb's copy holds only in-frame clones and misses some; the assay was immunoSEQ multiplex PCR. V and J calls and clone size are copied from that table; D and trimming were computed from the DNA. The sample contains roughly 120,000 clones, more than 75% of which appear only once. The CDR3 runs 13 residues. Germline V CDR1 and CDR2: LNHDA, SQIVND (reference sequence). Trimming removed 5 bases at V and 7 bases at J, with 12 bases between. This sequence joins TRBV19 and TRBJ2-1; no clear D. Sample: peripheral blood. The sequence was obtained from a man in his fifties or sixties with active COVID-19. The CDR3 here is CASSAPMRNEQFF. Written as DNA, the CDR3 is TGTGCCAGTAGTGCCCCTATGAGGAATGAGCAGTTCTTC.